These 8 T cell receptor beta chains share one sample of origin, sequenced in a study of CD8 T cell repertoires and HIV-1 epitope variants. The repertoire was sequenced with immunoSEQ multiplex PCR; TCRdb's copy has only in-frame clones and lacks some. The sample holds approximately 90,000 clones, approximately 70% seen once. Sequencing input: uncultured baseline CD8+ T cells from peripheral blood mononuclear cells (PBMCs). All receptors come from a male donor with HIV.

The chain employs TRBV28 and TRBJ2-1, with D tentatively TRBD1 (5 bases). The CDR3 totals 17 residues. Germline V gene sequence: CDR1 MDHEN, CDR2 SYDVKM. The CDR3 DNA sequence: TGTGGCACCTGGGGCGTGGTTAATAAGCTGCCTAACAATGAGCAGTTCTTC. Amino acid sequence: CGTWGVVNKLPNNEQFF.

The chain recombines TRBV7-2 with TRBJ2-2; D unresolved. Trimming stripped 3 bases from V and 8 bases from J, with 10 bases between. The CDR3 length is 13 residues. Germline V gives CDR1 SGHTA, CDR2 FQGNSA. The CDR3 nucleotides read TGTGCCAGCAGCTTGAAGAGTTCTGGGGAGCTGTTTTTT. Encoded protein: CASSLKSSGELFF.

J is TRBJ1-1 and V is TRBV9, with D possibly being TRBD1 (6 bases). In germline, CDR1 is SGDLS, CDR2 YYNGEE. CDR3 length equals 12 residues. With 4 bases removed from V and 5 bases from J, the gap between germline ends came to 9 bases. CDR3 residues: CASSQGGTEAFF. The DNA of the CDR3 is TGTGCCAGCAGCCAAGGGGGGACTGAAGCTTTCTTT.

The V and J genes are TRBV7-9 and TRBJ2-7; 10 positions agree with TRBD2. Germline CDR1 is SEHNR and CDR2 is FQNEAQ (reference sequence). The length of the CDR3 is 16 residues. V lost 4 bases and J lost 2; bases outside the gene matches: 8. This chain's CDR3 is CASSSTTSGPTYEQYF. The CDR3 DNA is TGTGCCAGCAGCTCGACGACTAGCGGGCCCACCTACGAGCAGTACTTC.

J is TRBJ2-3 and V is TRBV7-8; D uncertain. The CDR3 is made up of 13 amino acids. CDR1 is SGHVS, CDR2 FQNEAQ, per germline. The ends were cut back, 5 bases at V and 5 bases at J, with 11 bases in the middle. Written as DNA, the CDR3 is TGTGCCAGCAGCGCGCCGGCTAAAGATACGCAGTATTTT. It codes for CASSAPAKDTQYF.

Worth noting for this clone: The junction differs from germline at one of its ends, possibly a read error. This chain links TRBV7-7 with TRBJ2-7; 7 bases map to TRBD2. CDR3 length: 13 residues. Germline V lookup: CDR1 SSHAT, CDR2 FNYEAQ (reference sequence). DNA of the CDR3: TGTGCTAGCAGCCAAGCGGGAACCTACGAGCAGTACTTC. This codes for CASSQAGTYEQYF. The full variable domain, rest sourced from reference TRBV7-7 and TRBJ2-7, is GAGVSQSPRYKVTKRGQDVTLRCDPISSHATLYWYQQALGQGPEFLTYFNYEAQPDKSGLPSDRFSAERPEGSISTLTIQRTEQRDSAMYRCASSQAGTYEQYFGPGTRLTVT.

In this sample, this clone turned up once. The V gene is TRBV7-2, the J gene TRBJ2-5; 13 bases agree with TRBD2. The CDR3 extends over 15 amino acids. V shed 5 bases, J shed 6 bases, and the junction held 6 bases outside the gene matches. Germline-derived CDR1 and CDR2 are SGHTA and FQGNSA. The CDR3 region has the DNA TGTGCCAGCAGCGAAACTAGCGGGGGGGCCCAGACCCAGTACTTC. Protein sequence: CASSETSGGAQTQYF.

The chain has TRBV29-1 and TRBJ2-1; D may be TRBD1 (5 bases). V was cut by 4 bases and J by 2 bases, with 9 bases left in between. CDR1 and CDR2 (germline): SQVTM, ANQGSEA. The CDR3 contains 13 residues. The CDR3 region is CSVGKGTYNEQFF. CDR3 nucleotide sequence: TGCAGCGTTGGTAAGGGGACCTACAATGAGCAGTTCTTC.